This entry lists 28 T cell receptor beta chains sequenced from one sample in a study of tumor-infiltrating lymphocytes in localized non-small cell lung cancer. Some clones are missing from TCRdb's copy, which holds only in-frame ones; the method was immunoSEQ multiplex PCR. The sample shows 7,000 to 8,500 clones, around 60% of them seen only once. The sample taken for sequencing was lung tumor tissue. The receptors originated from a human donor with non-small cell lung cancer.

The CDR3 is CASGLGTSYEQYF. CDR3 nucleotide sequence: TGTGCCAGCGGGTTGGGAACCTCCTACGAGCAGTACTTC. This rearrangement joins TRBV28 to TRBJ2-7; no firm D call. This CDR3 comprises 13 residues. Germline-derived CDR1 and CDR2 are MDHEN and SYDVKM. V was shortened by 8 bases and J by 0 bases, with 11 bases between the two germline ends.

The chain employs TRBV27 and TRBJ1-6; D is possibly TRBD1 (6 bases). The V and J ends lost 6 bases and 6 bases respectively, with 15 bases between them. The CDR3 totals 15 residues. The germline V gene encodes CDR1 MNHEY and CDR2 SMNVEV (reference sequence). In DNA, the CDR3 is TGTGCCAGCAGACCGGACAGCATAGTTAATTCACCCCTCCACTTT. Translating it yields CASRPDSIVNSPLHF.

This clone came up a few times. The rearrangement uses TRBV6-5 and TRBJ1-5, with 9 bases matching TRBD1. This CDR3 comprises 13 residues. V was clipped by 5 bases and J by 6 bases; unmatched bases: 2. In germline, CDR1 is MNHEY, CDR2 SVGAGI. CDR3 protein: CASSPTGGQPQHF. The CDR3, as DNA: TGTGCCAGCAGTCCGACAGGGGGTCAGCCCCAGCATTTT.

The gene calls are TRBV5-6 and TRBJ2-3; TRBD1 matches at 12 bases. The CDR3 has 15 amino acids. After removal of 7 bases from V and 7 bases from J, the junction contained 10 bases not matched to a gene. The germline V gene encodes CDR1 SGHDT and CDR2 YYEEEE. This chain's CDR3 is CASAGQGAQGNTQYF. The CDR3 bases are TGTGCCAGCGCGGGACAGGGGGCGCAGGGGAATACGCAGTATTTT.

The genes are TRBV7-9 and TRBJ2-2, with TRBD2 matching 12 bases. The germline V gene encodes CDR1 SEHNR and CDR2 FQNEAQ (reference sequence). The CDR3 runs 18 residues. The J segment lost 1 base and the V segment lost 7 bases, leaving 10 bases of the junction unmatched. The DNA for the CDR3 is TGTGCCAGCACCACCGGGACTAGCGGGTCTCGGAACACCGGGGAGCTGTTTTTT. Its protein product is CASTTGTSGSRNTGELFF.

The genes are TRBV15 and TRBJ2-1; D remains ambiguous. The CDR3 spans 14 residues. Germline values: CDR1 LNHNV, CDR2 YYDKDF (reference sequence). The V and J ends lost 3 bases and 4 bases respectively, with 10 bases between them. CDR3 amino acids: CATSSLGRYNEQFF. The DNA of the CDR3 is TGTGCCACCAGCAGCTTAGGGCGTTACAATGAGCAGTTCTTC.

Judged by abundance, this clone is medium-sized (0.01 to 0.1%). The J gene is TRBJ1-5, the V gene TRBV12-5, with D unclear. V was clipped by 7 bases and J by 0 bases, with 7 bases between them. The germline CDR1 and CDR2 sequences are LGHNT and FRNRAP. There are 13 residues in the CDR3. In DNA, the CDR3 is TGTGCTAGTGTCGGTAATAGCAATCAGCCCCAGCATTTT. Amino acids: CASVGNSNQPQHF.

The chain has TRBV28 and TRBJ1-1, with D perhaps matching TRBD1 (5 bases). The V end lost 6 bases, the J end lost 5 bases, and 19 bases lay between the germline ends. This CDR3 spans 15 amino acids. Germline values: CDR1 MDHEN, CDR2 SYDVKM. CDR3 nucleotides: TGTGCCAGCAGCTACGCCCGGGGGGGAGGGACTGAAGCTTTCTTT. Translation: CASSYARGGGTEAFF.

This clone is medium-sized. The chain employs TRBV7-9 and TRBJ2-2, with 7 bases lining up with TRBD2. CDR3 length equals 16 residues. Germline CDR1 and CDR2: SEHNR and FQNEAQ (reference sequence). Trimming cost V 5 bases and J 4 bases; bases outside gene matches: 10. CDR3 region: CASSPPEGTITGELFF. The DNA of the CDR3 is TGTGCCAGCAGCCCTCCGGAGGGGACTATCACCGGGGAGCTGTTTTTT.

The chain uses TRBV5-1 and TRBJ2-3; a weak D match, TRBD2 (6 bases). This CDR3 contains 13 residues. Germline assignment: CDR1 SGHRS and CDR2 YFSETQ. The ends were cut back, 5 bases at V and 2 bases at J, with 9 bases in the middle. The CDR3 reads CASSAGTTDTQYF. The CDR3, as DNA: TGCGCCAGCAGTGCGGGGACCACAGATACGCAGTATTTT.

This chain joins TRBV4-3 and TRBJ1-6, with a possible D match to TRBD1 (5 bases). CDR3 length equals 14 residues. Germline V gives CDR1 LGHNA, CDR2 YSLEER. Trimming cost V 2 bases and J 7 bases, with 9 bases left between them. The CDR3 coding sequence is TGCGCCAGCAGCCAATTGGGGGGGAATTCACCCCTCCACTTT. Protein: CASSQLGGNSPLHF.

This clone qualifies as large. The J gene is TRBJ1-1, the V gene TRBV28; possibly TRBD1 for D (5 bases). The CDR3 loop spans 13 amino acids. V was clipped by 6 bases and J by 1 base, with 9 bases between them. Germline V lookup: CDR1 MDHEN, CDR2 SYDVKM. The chain's CDR3 is CASRATGNTEAFF. CDR3 bases: TGTGCCAGCAGGGCCACAGGGAACACTGAAGCTTTCTTT.

V usage is TRBV20-1 and J usage is TRBJ2-3; D is unresolved. This CDR3 comprises 10 residues. V gave up 5 bases and J gave up 2 bases, with 2 bases separating them. Germline CDR1 DFQATT, CDR2 SNEGSKA (reference sequence). The CDR3 coding sequence is TGCAGTGCTCTCACAGATACGCAGTATTTT. This gives the protein CSALTDTQYF.

The chain links TRBV28 to TRBJ2-1; D might be TRBD1 or TRBD2, each matching 7 bases. Trimming cost V 6 bases and J 6 bases, with 15 bases left between them. This CDR3 is 14 amino acids long. Per the germline V gene, CDR1 is MDHEN and CDR2 is SYDVKM. CDR3 in DNA: TGTGCCAGCAGCAGGGGGGGGGTCAGCAATGAGCAGTTCTTC. The encoded protein is CASSRGGVSNEQFF.

In DNA, the CDR3 is TGTGCCATCAGTAGCGGGGGAAACGAGCAGTACTTC. The encoded protein is CAISSGGNEQYF. The gene calls are TRBV10-3 and TRBJ2-7, with 8 bases aligning to TRBD2. This CDR3 comprises 12 residues. Trimming took 5 bases from V and 5 from J; bases not matched to a gene: 2. CDR1 and CDR2 (germline): ENHRY, SYGVKD.

Here the CDR3 DNA reads TGTGCCAGCAGTTACTCGGGACAGGGCTACGAGCAGTACTTC. Protein product: CASSYSGQGYEQYF. V usage is TRBV6-8 and J usage is TRBJ2-7, with 9 nucleotides matching TRBD1. Per the germline V gene, CDR1 is MNHGY and CDR2 is SAAAGT. V dropped 0 bases and J dropped 3; count of bases not matched to a gene: 0. The CDR3 is made up of 14 amino acids.

The table lists this clone with a few counts. This chain joins TRBV5-6 and TRBJ2-5; possibly TRBD2 for D (6 bases). Trimming left V 3 bases short and J 4 bases short, with 16 bases between. The CDR3 runs to 15 residues. Germline CDR1 and CDR2: SGHDT and YYEEEE. DNA of the CDR3: TGTGCCAGCAGCTCCGGGACTCCTGGGCCAGAGACCCAGTACTTC. This gives the protein CASSSGTPGPETQYF.

V and J are TRBV4-3 and TRBJ2-1, with D perhaps TRBD1 (5 bases). From germline, CDR1 is LGHNA and CDR2 YSLEER. Trimming took 0 bases from V and 4 from J, leaving 13 bases between them. There are 16 residues in the CDR3. The CDR3 here is CASSQDGANQYNEQFF. The CDR3 nucleotides read TGCGCCAGCAGCCAAGATGGGGCCAACCAGTACAATGAGCAGTTCTTC.

The rearrangement uses TRBV7-2 and TRBJ2-1; 8 bases are shared with TRBD1. Germline CDR1 is SGHTA and CDR2 is FQGNSA. Trimming cost V 4 bases and J 7 bases; bases outside gene matches: 12. The CDR3 runs to 16 residues. The CDR3 bases are TGTGCCAGCAGCTCTCGGACAGGGCGTAACGGGAATGAGCAGTTCTTC. Its protein is CASSSRTGRNGNEQFF.

In this sample, this clone is medium-sized. The chain is built from TRBV11-2 and TRBJ2-2, with 14 bases matching TRBD2. Looked up from germline, CDR1 is SGHAT and CDR2 is FQNNGV. The CDR3 is 18 amino acids. V trimming: 8 bases; J trimming: 4 bases; junction bases outside the gene matches: 12. CDR3 region: CASRIGTSGGWGTGELFF. The CDR3 nucleotides are TGTGCCAGCCGAATCGGGACTAGCGGGGGTTGGGGCACCGGGGAGCTGTTTTTT.

The rearrangement links TRBV11-3 to TRBJ2-2; D is uncertain. This CDR3 has 17 residues. With 0 bases removed from V and 4 bases from J, the gap between germline ends came to 15 bases. Germline CDR1 reads SGHNT; CDR2 reads YENEEA. The CDR3 loop reads CASSLEVGTSGTGELFF. CDR3 coding DNA: TGTGCCAGCAGCTTAGAGGTCGGCACCTCGGGCACCGGGGAGCTGTTTTTT.

This clone appeared once. V usage is TRBV27 and J usage is TRBJ1-1; D not certain. Germline-derived CDR1 and CDR2 are MNHEY and SMNVEV (reference sequence). The CDR3 contains 16 residues. Trimming shortened V by 5 bases and J by 2 bases, and 18 bases separated the two germline ends. CDR3 loop: CASSPRVGSLNTEAFF. The CDR3 DNA sequence: TGTGCCAGCAGTCCCCGGGTAGGCAGCCTAAACACTGAAGCTTTCTTT.

The V gene is TRBV10-2, the J gene TRBJ1-2, with 7 bases identical to TRBD1. This CDR3 contains 12 residues. With V trimmed by 6 bases and J by 2 bases, 0 bases remained unmatched. Germline loops: CDR1 WSHSY, CDR2 SAAADI. CDR3 region: CASRQGNYGYTF. The CDR3, as DNA: TGCGCCAGCAGACAGGGGAACTATGGCTACACCTTC.

The chain has TRBV6-1 and TRBJ2-7, with a possible D match to TRBD1 (6 bases). From germline, CDR1 is MNHNS and CDR2 SASEGT. Trimming removed 5 bases at V and 3 bases at J, with 17 bases between. The CDR3 totals 15 residues. CDR3 nucleotide sequence: TGTGCCAGCAGTTCTCCCCGGACAGCTCACTACGAGCAGTACTTC. Translating gives CASSSPRTAHYEQYF.

The chain couples TRBV11-3 to TRBJ2-7; no definite D call. From germline, CDR1 is SGHNT and CDR2 YENEEA. CDR3 length: 14 amino acids. The V and J ends lost 5 bases and 5 bases respectively, with 16 bases between them. The CDR3 reads CASSPDRVVHEQYF. In nucleotides, the CDR3 is TGTGCCAGCAGCCCGGACCGGGTAGTCCACGAGCAGTACTTC.

This clone was observed a few times. This sequence joins TRBV7-8 and TRBJ2-7; D gene unclear. Germline loops: CDR1 SGHVS, CDR2 FQNEAQ. V lost 1 base, J lost 12 bases, and 13 bases lay in between. The CDR3 runs to 12 residues. CDR3 nucleotides: TGTGCCAGCAGCTTAGATGCCAGCGTCGTGTACTTC. This sequence encodes CASSLDASVVYF. The entire variable domain, with the rest obtained from reference TRBV7-8 and TRBJ2-7, is as follows: GAGVSQSPRYKVAKRGQDVALRCDPISGHVSLFWYQQALGQGPEFLTYFQNEAQLDKSGLPSDRFFAERPEGSVSTLKIQRTQQEDSAVYLCASSLDASVVYFGPGTRLTVT.

This chain joins TRBV4-2 and TRBJ2-5; 10 positions match TRBD2. The CDR3 loop spans 18 amino acids. Losses at the gene ends were 0 bases for V and 3 bases for J; bases not matched to a gene: 10. The germline V gene encodes CDR1 LGHNA and CDR2 YNFKEQ. The CDR3, as DNA: TGTGCCAGCAGCCAAGAATTAGCGGGAGGCAGGGAAAAAGAGACCCAGTACTTC. As protein: CASSQELAGGREKETQYF.

V and J are TRBV11-2 and TRBJ2-1; 9 bases agree with TRBD1. Germline V gives CDR1 SGHAT, CDR2 FQNNGV. With V trimmed by 4 bases and J by 5 bases, 6 bases remained unmatched. CDR3 length: 15 residues. As DNA, the CDR3 is TGTGCCAGCAGCTCCGGGACAGGGAACAACAATGAGCAGTTCTTC. Amino acid sequence: CASSSGTGNNNEQFF.